One T cell receptor beta chain is described in this entry. Its antigen is undetermined. CDR1 and CDR2 from the germline V gene are DFQATT and SNEGSKA (reference sequence). J gave up 1 base and V 6 bases, and 7 bases lay outside the gene matches. This CDR3 comprises 14 residues. It was with a sample-barcoded 5' primer and a J-beta primer mix that a second PCR of roughly 7 to 12 cycles was run. Samples each returned at least 3 million CDR3-containing paired-end reads. Each CDR3 protein is one row after TCRdb ran MiXCR on the 5' RACE reads. The data hold about 1.1 million distinct CDR3 sequences, with around two fifths observed a single time. This sample is drawn from a study of blood T cells in healthy people across ages. Notes on the study in general: Using unsorted PBMCs precluded a conclusive naive versus antigen-experienced comparison.

The source of this sequence is a man younger than 35 in good health. The V and J genes are TRBV20-1 and TRBJ2-3, with 7 bases that match TRBD1. Sequencing used blood. CDR3 region: CSAVTGYRTDTQYF. The CDR3 DNA reads TGCAGTGCGGTGACAGGGTATCGCACAGATACGCAGTATTTT.